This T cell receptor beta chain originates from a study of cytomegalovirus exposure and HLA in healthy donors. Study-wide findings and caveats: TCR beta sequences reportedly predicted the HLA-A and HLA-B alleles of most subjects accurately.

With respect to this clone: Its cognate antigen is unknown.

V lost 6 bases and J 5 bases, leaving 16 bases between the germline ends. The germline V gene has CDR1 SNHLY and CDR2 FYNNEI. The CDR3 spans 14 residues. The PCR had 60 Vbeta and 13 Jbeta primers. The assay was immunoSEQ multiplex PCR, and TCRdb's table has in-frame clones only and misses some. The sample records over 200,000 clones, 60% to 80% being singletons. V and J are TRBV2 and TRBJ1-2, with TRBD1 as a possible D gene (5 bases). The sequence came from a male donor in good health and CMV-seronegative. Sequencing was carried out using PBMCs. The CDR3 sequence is CASRKTGERYGYTF. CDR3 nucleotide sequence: TGTGCCAGCAGGAAGACGGGGGAGAGGTATGGCTACACCTTC.